Sequencing of this T cell receptor (beta chain) was carried out in a study of blood T cell repertoires in COVID-19 (dated by TCRdb to 2018 to 2021). Looking at the study overall: The collaborator samples originated in the United States, Italy and Spain and spanned the acute and convalescent phases of COVID-19. Where available, HLA class I and class II types were obtained from metadata supplied by the sample provider rather than from assay-based typing. The repertoires were released in a freely available public database intended as a resource for research on the immune response to SARS-CoV-2. The prospective study material was composed of cDNA or gDNA derived from T cells, B-cell-depleted T cells, or PBMCs. Nearly every sample came with metadata listing a de-identified subject ID, COVID-19 status, age in years and sex. The samples were drawn from the first 160 participants of the ongoing ImmuneRACE study and from some 1,300 subjects provided by 6 global collaborators. Subjects who had been exposed to COVID-19, were actively infected with it, or had recovered from it provided the deeply sampled blood TCRbeta repertoires that made up the dataset. What the work shows at the level of the full study, not this receptor alone: How much clinical and demographic metadata was included differed by source and by participant, and the metadata was provided uncurated.

At one collaborating source in Seattle, patients were enrolled during active infection and were followed longitudinally through the course of disease. Each collaborating institution followed its own protocols to collect whole blood in K2EDTA tubes. Collaborator samples were shipped for TCRbeta analysis as frozen whole blood, isolated PBMCs, or DNA extracted from either sample type. TCRbeta CDR3 regions were amplified from genomic DNA by means of the immunoSEQ Assay, a bias-controlled multiplex PCR. From the authors' description of their analysis: Within the assay, amplification of reference gene primers was used to estimate how many nucleated cells each sample contained. To quantify the absolute abundance of each unique TCRbeta CDR3 rearrangement, sequence reads were collapsed and filtered. For each sample, productive Simpson clonality was calculated as the square root of Simpson's diversity index across productive rearrangements. The clones in this table, taken by TCRdb from immuneACCESS, are in-frame only. Not every clone is retained; where verified, under half of the shortfall comes from an unresolved V gene, and the cause of the rest is unknown. D and trimming come from the DNA, and the V and J calls and clone size come from that table. The sample includes about 240,000 clones, with around 85% observed a single time. The top ten clones comprise about 5.1% of the sample.

From the cysteine through the phenylalanine, the CDR3 covers 13 amino acids. The retained sequence is limited to the CDR3, 39 bases, with the frame set at the first base. Deletion took 4 bases off V and 4 bases off J, with a span of 8 bases between the germline ends. From a lookup of the germline V gene, CDR1 and CDR2 are SGHTA and FQGNSA. Points on this clone: It lacks a known antigen. No much larger clone exists at a distance of one base, and base qualities are not known.

The clonotype was recovered from a man aged 50-60 years with COVID-19, enrolled during active disease. The specimen was peripheral blood. The chain is made from TRBV7-2 and TRBJ1-3, with no reliable assignment of the D segment. The nucleotides read TGTGCCAGCAGCTACCGGTTAGGAAACACCATATATTTT. The encoded protein is CASSYRLGNTIYF.